The TCR beta chain described here comes from a study of blood T cell repertoires in COVID-19. At the level of the study: Whether acute or convalescent, the COVID-19 samples came from the United States, Italy and Spain. PBMCs, B-cell-depleted T cells, or T cells provided the cDNA or gDNA that made up the material.

In the original workflow: Reference gene primer amplification in the assay estimated nucleated cell counts. Sequencing used immunoSEQ multiplex PCR; TCRdb keeps in-frame clones, though not all of them. D and trimming were read from the DNA, whereas the V and J calls and clone size are those reported in that table. The table records about 200,000 clones, roughly nine tenths of them present only once. Specimen: peripheral blood. This receptor was identified in a woman aged 45-65 years with acute or convalescent COVID-19.

The CDR3 here is CARDRDGQGSYGYTF. The CDR3 bases are TGTGCCAGGGACAGGGACGGACAGGGAAGCTATGGCTACACCTTC. The chain is built from TRBV2 and TRBJ1-2; 8 bases are shared with TRBD1. The germline V gene encodes CDR1 SNHLY and CDR2 FYNNEI. Trimming removed 9 bases from V and 4 bases from J; junction bases left unmatched: 13. This CDR3 region has 15 residues.